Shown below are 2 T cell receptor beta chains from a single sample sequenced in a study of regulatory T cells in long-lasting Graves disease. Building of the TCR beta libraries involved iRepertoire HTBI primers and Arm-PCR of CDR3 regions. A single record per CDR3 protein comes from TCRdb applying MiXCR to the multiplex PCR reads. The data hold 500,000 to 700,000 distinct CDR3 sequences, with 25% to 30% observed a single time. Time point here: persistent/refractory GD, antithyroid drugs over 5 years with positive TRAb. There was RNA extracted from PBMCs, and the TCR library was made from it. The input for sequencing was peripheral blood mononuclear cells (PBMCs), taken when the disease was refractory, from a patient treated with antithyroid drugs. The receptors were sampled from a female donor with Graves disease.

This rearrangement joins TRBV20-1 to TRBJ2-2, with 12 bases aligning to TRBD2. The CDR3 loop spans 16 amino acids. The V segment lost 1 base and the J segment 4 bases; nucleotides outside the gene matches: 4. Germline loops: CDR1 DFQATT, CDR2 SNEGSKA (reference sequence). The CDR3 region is CSARGLAGVVTGELFF. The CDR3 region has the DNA TGCAGTGCTAGAGGACTAGCGGGAGTGGTCACCGGGGAGCTGTTTTTT.

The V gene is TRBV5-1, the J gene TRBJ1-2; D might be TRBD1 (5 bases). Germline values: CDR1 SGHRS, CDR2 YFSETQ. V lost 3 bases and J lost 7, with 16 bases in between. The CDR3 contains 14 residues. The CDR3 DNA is TGCGCCAGCAGCTGGGGTGGCGGGGCGGCTGGCTACACCTTC. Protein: CASSWGGGAAGYTF. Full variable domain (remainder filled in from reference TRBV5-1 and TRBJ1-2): KAGVTQTPRYLIKTRGQQVTLSCSPISGHRSVSWYQQTPGQGLQFLFEYFSETQRNKGNFPGRFSGRQFSNSRSEMNVSTLELGDSALYLCASSWGGGAAGYTFGSGTRLTVV.